The 6 T cell receptor beta chains presented below share a single source sample, sequenced in a study of graft-versus-host responses after intestinal transplantation. Here immunoSEQ multiplex PCR was the method, and the copy in TCRdb shows in-frame clones only, minus some. The sample has over 100,000 clones; 90% to 95% are singletons. No antigen has been identified for these receptors. The sequencing used unstimulated CD4+ T cells sorted from spleen or lymph node cells, collected before intestinal transplant. These receptors were collected from a human donor who received an intestinal transplant.

In DNA form, the CDR3 reads TGTGCCTGGAGTTCGACTTATGAGCAGTTCTTC. It specifies CAWSSTYEQFF. The chain has TRBV30 and TRBJ2-1; D gene ambiguous. The CDR3 runs 11 residues. Trimming left V 2 bases short and J 8 bases short, with 7 bases between. CDR1 and CDR2 (germline): GTSNPN, SVGIG (reference sequence).

The CDR3 sequence is CASSLRGVDEQFF. The CDR3 DNA sequence: TGTGCCAGCAGCTTGAGGGGGGTCGATGAGCAGTTCTTC. The genes are TRBV7-6 and TRBJ2-1; the D gene could be TRBD1 or TRBD2 (6 bases each). The CDR3 is made up of 13 amino acids. The germline V gene encodes CDR1 SGHVS and CDR2 FNYEAQ. Trimming removed 3 bases from V and 8 bases from J, with 11 bases in between.

The gene calls are TRBV27 and TRBJ1-5, with TRBD1 as a possible D gene (5 bases). Germline V gives CDR1 MNHEY, CDR2 SMNVEV (reference sequence). V gave up 4 bases and J gave up 6 bases, with 10 bases separating them. CDR3 length equals 13 residues. The CDR3 sequence: CASSYGAGQPQHF. The CDR3 DNA follows: TGTGCCAGCAGTTATGGGGCGGGTCAGCCCCAGCATTTT.

The chain combines TRBV7-2 with TRBJ1-5, with D unclear. The V and J ends lost 2 bases and 3 bases respectively, with 17 bases between them. The CDR3 consists of 17 residues. CDR1 is SGHTA and CDR2 is FQGNSA in the germline V gene. CDR3 in amino acids: CASSLSGQRSVNQPQHF. The CDR3 DNA reads as TGTGCCAGCAGCTTATCTGGCCAAAGGTCAGTCAATCAGCCCCAGCATTTT.

This chain links TRBV5-4 with TRBJ2-5; the D call may be TRBD1 or TRBD2 (5 bases each). Between the trimmed V and J ends, which lost 3 bases and 6 bases, there was a span of 15 bases. The CDR3 contains 14 residues. Germline CDR1 is SGHNT and CDR2 is YYREEE (reference sequence). CDR3 nucleotides: TGTGCCAGCAGCTCGACTATGGGGGTGAAGACCCAGTACTTC. This encodes CASSSTMGVKTQYF. Using reference TRBV5-4 and TRBJ2-5 for the parts outside the CDR3, the full variable domain is ETGVTQSPTHLIKTRGQQVTLRCSSQSGHNTVSWYQQALGQGPQFIFQYYREEENGRGNFPPRFSGLQFPNYSSELNVNALELDDSALYLCASSSTMGVKTQYFGPGTRLLVL.

The chain combines TRBV28 with TRBJ1-1, with a weak D call TRBD1 (6 bases). Germline V lookup: CDR1 MDHEN, CDR2 SYDVKM. CDR3 length: 13 amino acids. Trimming took 7 bases from V and 5 from J, leaving 14 bases between them. The CDR3, as DNA: TGTGCCAGCACCTCCCAGGGGCGGACTGAAGCTTTCTTT. Its protein product is CASTSQGRTEAFF. Using reference TRBV28 and TRBJ1-1 for the parts outside the CDR3, the full variable domain is DVKVTQSSRYLVKRTGEKVFLECVQDMDHENMFWYRQDPGLGLRLIYFSYDVKMKEKGDIPEGYSVSREKKERFSLILESASTNQTSMYLCASTSQGRTEAFFGQGTRLTVV.